Below are 27 T cell receptor beta chains sequenced from a single sample in a study of T-cell reconstitution after alpha-beta-depleted transplantation in children. For TCRbeta, the library was prepared with unique molecular identifiers. TCRdb reprocessed the PCR reads with MiXCR, giving one entry per CDR3 protein. Among more than 200,000 distinct CDR3 sequences listed, about 15% were seen once. This material consisted of PBMCs, mostly from graft donor cells, taken 360 days after TCRalphabeta/CD19-depleted stem cell transplant. The receptors were sampled from a male patient between 2 and 10 years old who had a stem cell transplant for acute lymphoblastic leukemia, so the T cells may come from the graft donor.

The V and J genes are TRBV5-1 and TRBJ2-7; 11 nucleotides line up with TRBD1. Trimming at V came to 3 bases and at J to 2 bases, leaving 13 bases not matched to a gene. CDR1 is SGHRS, CDR2 YFSETQ, per germline. The CDR3 spans 18 residues. As DNA, the CDR3 is TGCGCCAGCAGCTACCGAGATGAGGTGGGACAGGGGGCCTACGAGCAGTACTTC. Its protein product is CASSYRDEVGQGAYEQYF.

This clonotype was seen a handful of times. The rearrangement joins TRBV20-1 to TRBJ2-3; 8 bases line up with TRBD2. The CDR3 loop spans 14 amino acids. V dropped 3 bases and J dropped 2; count of bases not matched to a gene: 4. CDR1 and CDR2 from the germline V gene are DFQATT and SNEGSKA (reference sequence). The CDR3 spells CSASRGGNTDTQYF. The CDR3 DNA reads TGCAGTGCTAGTCGGGGGGGTAACACAGATACGCAGTATTTT.

This clonotype was seen at least ten times. The chain couples TRBV28 to TRBJ2-1; D remains ambiguous. Germline lookup yields CDR1 MDHEN and CDR2 SYDVKM. The CDR3 runs 15 residues. V was pared by 4 bases and J by 0 bases, with 10 bases between. CDR3 protein: CASSWSLSSYNEQFF. The DNA of the CDR3 is TGTGCCAGCAGTTGGTCCTTGAGCTCCTACAATGAGCAGTTCTTC.

V and J are TRBV28 and TRBJ2-5; 8 bases align to TRBD1. After removal of 6 bases from V and 4 bases from J, the junction contained 1 base not matched to a gene. Looked up from germline, CDR1 is MDHEN and CDR2 is SYDVKM. The CDR3 extends over 12 amino acids. As DNA, the CDR3 is TGTGCCAGCAGCGGACAGGGAGAGACCCAGTACTTC. Amino acid sequence: CASSGQGETQYF.

This clonotype was recorded a few times. The genes are TRBV5-1 and TRBJ2-3; a possible D gene is TRBD1 (6 bases). V lost 7 bases and J lost 2, with 14 bases in between. The CDR3 contains 14 residues. The germline V gene encodes CDR1 SGHRS and CDR2 YFSETQ. The CDR3 reads CASFPGQNTDTQYF. CDR3 in DNA: TGCGCCAGCTTCCCGGGACAAAACACAGATACGCAGTATTTT.

This clonotype appeared a few times. CDR3 sequence reads: CAISATDYEQYF. CDR3 DNA sequence: TGTGCCATCAGTGCAACAGACTACGAGCAGTACTTC. The rearrangement joins TRBV10-3 to TRBJ2-7; D unclear. CDR1 and CDR2 (germline): ENHRY, SYGVKD. This CDR3 is built from 12 residues. Trimming took 4 bases from V and 3 from J, leaving 7 bases between them.

This clonotype turned up a few times. This chain links TRBV12-3 or TRBV12-4 with TRBJ1-5, with 7 bases lining up with TRBD1. V lost 8 bases to trimming and J lost 4 bases; unmatched junction nucleotides: 8. This CDR3 region has 14 residues. CDR3 region: CASRLDRANQPQHF. The CDR3 DNA is TGTGCCAGCCGACTTGACAGGGCTAATCAGCCCCAGCATTTT.

This clonotype has more than one count but fewer than ten. The chain carries TRBV28 and TRBJ2-7; 8 bases match TRBD2. Germline V gene sequence: CDR1 MDHEN, CDR2 SYDVKM. This CDR3 is 14 amino acids long. Trimming cost V 6 bases and J 2 bases; bases outside gene matches: 6. CDR3 nucleotides: TGTGCCAGCAGAACCACTAGCGGAACCTACGAGCAGTACTTC. Its translation: CASRTTSGTYEQYF.

The chain joins TRBV12-3 or TRBV12-4 to TRBJ2-7, with a tentative D call TRBD2 (6 bases). The CDR3 consists of 14 residues. V was shortened by 6 bases and J by 5 bases, with 17 bases between the two germline ends. CDR3 sequence: CASSPRTRGNEQYF. CDR3 DNA: TGTGCCAGCAGCCCAAGGACCCGGGGGAACGAGCAGTACTTC.

The chain links TRBV20-1 to TRBJ2-3; D gene unclear. Trimming pared 1 base from V and 0 bases from J, leaving 8 bases between. Germline CDR1 is DFQATT and CDR2 is SNEGSKA (reference sequence). The CDR3 extends over 14 amino acids. This chain's CDR3 is CSARARESTDTQYF. The CDR3 DNA is TGCAGTGCTAGAGCCCGAGAGAGCACAGATACGCAGTATTTT.

The chain employs TRBV5-1 and TRBJ2-5; D remains unclear. Germline V gives CDR1 SGHRS, CDR2 YFSETQ. V lost 1 base and J 5 bases, leaving 9 bases between the germline ends. This CDR3 contains 13 residues. This CDR3 reads CASSLSVDETQYF. In nucleotides, the CDR3 is TGCGCCAGCAGCTTGAGTGTAGACGAGACCCAGTACTTC. The variable domain in full, completed from reference TRBV5-1 and TRBJ2-5, reads KAGVTQTPRYLIKTRGQQVTLSCSPISGHRSVSWYQQTPGQGLQFLFEYFSETQRNKGNFPGRFSGRQFSNSRSEMNVSTLELGDSALYLCASSLSVDETQYFGPGTRLLVL.

This clonotype has a handful of counts. This rearrangement joins TRBV7-2 to TRBJ2-7; either TRBD1 or TRBD2 may supply D (6 bases each). The CDR3 is 19 residues long. V was clipped by 0 bases and J by 0 bases, with 21 bases between them. The germline V gene encodes CDR1 SGHTA and CDR2 FQGNSA. CDR3 region: CASSLAGEAGADYSYEQYF. The CDR3 coding sequence is TGTGCCAGCAGCTTAGCGGGAGAAGCAGGGGCGGACTACTCCTACGAGCAGTACTTC.

A few counts support this clonotype. The chain joins TRBV5-1 to TRBJ2-1, with D unclear. CDR3 size: 15 residues. Between the trimmed V and J ends, which lost 4 bases and 4 bases, there was a span of 15 bases. Germline loops: CDR1 SGHRS, CDR2 YFSETQ. CDR3 sequence (DNA): TGCGCCAGCAGCCCAAATCTCGGGCCATACAATGAGCAGTTCTTC. This encodes CASSPNLGPYNEQFF.

This clonotype was found a few times. The V gene is TRBV20-1, the J gene TRBJ2-5; D is unresolved. The CDR3 loop spans 10 amino acids. V lost 1 base, J lost 5 bases, and 2 bases lay in between. Germline-derived CDR1 and CDR2 are DFQATT and SNEGSKA (reference sequence). The DNA of the CDR3 is TGCAGTGCTAGAGTTGAGACCCAGTACTTC. This codes for CSARVETQYF.

This clonotype was seen more than once but under ten times. The CDR3, as DNA: TGTGCCAGCAGCCCTACGGTAGGGGTCGGTAGGTCCTACGAGCAGTACTTC. Amino acid sequence: CASSPTVGVGRSYEQYF. This rearrangement joins TRBV7-9 to TRBJ2-7, with TRBD1 as a possible D gene (5 bases). Trimming removed 5 bases from V and 1 base from J, with 21 bases in between. Germline assignment: CDR1 SEHNR and CDR2 FQNEAQ (reference sequence). There are 17 residues in the CDR3. The full variable domain, completed using reference TRBV7-9 and TRBJ2-7, is DTGVSQNPRHKITKRGQNVTFRCDPISEHNRLYWYRQTLGQGPEFLTYFQNEAQLEKSRLLSDRFSAERPKGSFSTLEIQRTEQGDSAMYLCASSPTVGVGRSYEQYFGPGTRLTVT.

The V and J genes are TRBV9 and TRBJ1-6; maybe TRBD1 (5 bases). This CDR3 has 14 amino acids. Germline-derived CDR1 and CDR2 are SGDLS and YYNGEE. Trimming pared 4 bases from V and 11 bases from J, leaving 16 bases between. CDR3 loop: CASSPGTAAAPLHF. The CDR3 region has the DNA TGTGCCAGCAGCCCTGGGACGGCTGCAGCACCCCTCCACTTT.

Only a few counts were recorded for this clonotype. This rearrangement joins TRBV2 to TRBJ1-1; no clear D gene. CDR1 is SNHLY and CDR2 is FYNNEI in the germline V gene. CDR3 size: 13 residues. The CDR3 DNA reads TGTGCGTGGAAACCTAGAGACAACACTGAAGCTTTCTTT. Protein product: CAWKPRDNTEAFF.

This chain links TRBV28 with TRBJ2-4; 12 bases align to TRBD1. Germline CDR1 reads MDHEN; CDR2 reads SYDVKM. The CDR3 extends over 20 amino acids. V lost 7 bases, J lost 2 bases, and 18 bases stayed unmatched. CDR3 protein: CASNPLPGQGAPKTKNIQYF. The CDR3 DNA reads TGTGCCAGCAACCCACTCCCGGGACAGGGGGCCCCGAAAACCAAAAACATTCAGTACTTC.

This clonotype was recorded a few times. The rearrangement joins TRBV12-3 or TRBV12-4 to TRBJ2-1; D is possibly TRBD2 (5 bases). The CDR3 contains 11 residues. The V end lost 1 base, the J end lost 12 bases, and 7 bases lay between the germline ends. CDR3 in DNA: TGTGCCAGCAGTTTAGTAACTAGGCAGTTCTTC. This encodes CASSLVTRQFF.

This clonotype was found a few times. The gene calls are TRBV12-3 or TRBV12-4 and TRBJ1-1; tentatively, D is TRBD1 (6 bases). There are 18 residues in the CDR3. V was cut by 5 bases and J by 1 base, with 23 bases left in between. CDR3 sequence: CASSGERGARTRNTEAFF. The CDR3 DNA reads as TGTGCCAGCAGTGGTGAAAGGGGGGCAAGAACCAGGAACACTGAAGCTTTCTTT.

The chain links TRBV7-2 to TRBJ2-5; D gene uncertain. The CDR3 has 14 residues. CDR1 and CDR2 from the germline V gene are SGHTA and FQGNSA. V was cut by 0 bases and J by 5 bases, with 10 bases left in between. This CDR3 is CASSLAVVPETQYF. CDR3 bases: TGTGCCAGCAGCTTAGCAGTGGTACCGGAGACCCAGTACTTC.

This clonotype was seen a handful of times. The chain joins TRBV28 to TRBJ1-2; possibly TRBD1 for D (5 bases). V lost 3 bases and J lost 1, with 24 bases in between. CDR3 size: 19 residues. Germline V CDR1 and CDR2: MDHEN, SYDVKM. Here the CDR3 reads CASSFGPRGRRAINYGYTF. CDR3 DNA: TGTGCCAGCAGTTTCGGTCCGCGGGGCAGGAGGGCTATTAACTATGGCTACACCTTC.

This clonotype showed up just a few times. The J gene is TRBJ2-2, the V gene TRBV12-3 or TRBV12-4; weak D call: TRBD2 (5 bases). The V end lost 5 bases, the J end lost 7 bases, and 11 bases lay between the germline ends. CDR3 length: 13 residues. The chain's CDR3 is CASSLNEGGELFF. CDR3 DNA: TGTGCCAGCAGTCTCAACGAGGGCGGGGAGCTGTTTTTT.

This clonotype was counted many times. This chain uses TRBV12-3 or TRBV12-4 with TRBJ2-7; 12 nucleotides match TRBD2. After removal of 6 bases from V and 2 bases from J, the junction contained 2 bases not matched to a gene. The CDR3 loop spans 14 amino acids. This chain's CDR3 is CASSTSGGPYEQYF. CDR3 nucleotides: TGTGCCAGCAGCACTAGCGGGGGGCCCTACGAGCAGTACTTC.

This clonotype has more than one count but fewer than ten. As DNA, the CDR3 is TGTGCCAGCAGCTCGTTCGAGGAGACCCAGTACTTC. As protein: CASSSFEETQYF. The chain carries TRBV3-1 and TRBJ2-5; no definite D call. Germline CDR1 LGHDT, CDR2 YNNKEL (reference sequence). Trimming removed 5 bases from V and 5 bases from J, with 9 bases in between. The CDR3 runs 12 residues.

This clonotype was found a few times. The chain employs TRBV14 and TRBJ2-2; possibly TRBD1 for D (5 bases). The germline V and J ends were trimmed by 3 bases and 2 bases, with 13 bases remaining between them. Germline-derived CDR1 and CDR2 are SGHDN and FVKESK. This CDR3 has 16 amino acids. The CDR3 sequence: CASSQTSGINTGELFF. CDR3 in DNA: TGTGCCAGCAGCCAGACCTCAGGGATAAACACCGGGGAGCTGTTTTTT.

The chain couples TRBV5-4 to TRBJ2-5; TRBD2 is a possible D gene (5 bases). Germline V gene sequence: CDR1 SGHNT, CDR2 YYREEE (reference sequence). This CDR3 comprises 15 residues. V shed 2 bases and J shed 2 bases, with 13 bases lying between them. The DNA of the CDR3 is TGTGCCAGCAGCTTTCCGGGGTCGAGGCAAGAGACCCAGTACTTC. It encodes CASSFPGSRQETQYF.